This T cell receptor (beta chain) was identified in a study of T cell responses to AZD1222 COVID-19 vaccine. General study findings and limits: Spike-specific TCR depth and breadth grew after two AZD1222 doses. The span of vaccine-associated CD4 TCRs extended across spike, with dominance at 160-218 and 743-854. Most donors were white British, females outnumbered males, and clonal diversity was possibly underestimated.

Some clones are missing from TCRdb's copy, which holds only in-frame ones; the method was immunoSEQ multiplex PCR. The table lists roughly 130,000 clones, about 90% of them singletons. Comments on this clone: Its target is unknown.

V lost 7 bases and J 1 base, leaving 15 bases between the germline ends. The CDR3 spans 15 residues. The germline gives CDR1 LNHDA, CDR2 SQIVND (reference sequence). This chain joins TRBV19 and TRBJ2-3; no definite D call. The sample here was peripheral blood, taken 28 days after the second dose of the MenACWY control vaccine. This TCR derives from an adult who received the MenACWY meningococcal vaccine as a control. The DNA of the CDR3 is TGTGCCAGTACGGGCAACCTTCGGGGCACAGATACGCAGTATTTT. Protein product: CASTGNLRGTDTQYF.